Following are 26 T cell receptor beta chains from one sample sequenced in a study of blood T cell repertoires in COVID-19. Sequenced by immunoSEQ multiplex PCR; TCRdb stores in-frame clones only, minus some. The table includes 200,000 to 300,000 clones, less than 90% detected once. The sequencing sample was made of peripheral blood. The receptors come from a man younger than 45 with active or convalescent COVID-19.

The gene calls are TRBV30 and TRBJ1-2, with a weak D call TRBD1 (5 bases). CDR3 size: 12 residues. With 2 bases removed from V and 10 bases from J, the gap between germline ends came to 14 bases. The germline V gene encodes CDR1 GTSNPN and CDR2 SVGIG (reference sequence). The CDR3 spells CAWSRRDFSYTF. For the CDR3, the DNA is TGTGCCTGGAGTCGCAGGGACTTTTCCTACACCTTC.

This chain joins TRBV15 and TRBJ2-4; 7 bases align to TRBD1. Germline V gene lookup returns CDR1 LNHNV and CDR2 YYDKDF (reference sequence). V lost 0 bases to trimming and J lost 5 bases; unmatched junction nucleotides: 7. The CDR3 loop spans 16 amino acids. Here the CDR3 DNA reads TGTGCCACCAGCAGAGAGCAGACAGGGCCAGAAAACATTCAGTACTTC. It encodes CATSREQTGPENIQYF.

This chain links TRBV3-1 (or the pseudogene TRBV3-2) with TRBJ1-2, with D perhaps matching TRBD1 (5 bases). The CDR3 runs to 13 residues. Per germline, CDR1 LGHDT and CDR2 YNNKEL (reference sequence). V lost 3 bases and J lost 8, with 13 bases in between. The CDR3 DNA is TGTGCCAGCAGCCAGGGAAGACAGACCGGCTACACCTTC. Its translation: CASSQGRQTGYTF.

Details on this clone: Other nucleotide sequences in the sample specify the same CDR3. This chain links TRBV4-1 with TRBJ1-5, with D unresolved. This CDR3 is 16 amino acids long. In germline, CDR1 is MGHRA, CDR2 YSYEKL. V was shortened by 0 bases and J by 0 bases, with 9 bases between the two germline ends. The CDR3 nucleotides read TGCGCCAGCAGCCAAGAAGGGAGAAATAGCAATCAGCCCCAGCATTTT. Amino acid sequence: CASSQEGRNSNQPQHF.

The chain links TRBV7-2 to TRBJ2-2; the match to TRBD2 covers 8 bases. The V and J ends lost 4 bases and 0 bases, in that order; junction bases with no gene match: 4. Per germline, CDR1 SGHTA and CDR2 FQGNSA. This CDR3 has 16 amino acids. The CDR3 protein is CASSSRGGTNTGELFF. The CDR3 region has the DNA TGTGCCAGCAGCTCCCGGGGGGGAACGAACACCGGGGAGCTGTTTTTT.

The CDR3 DNA reads as TGTGCCATCTCCTCCTTGGGGGGGAATACTGAAGCTTTCTTT. This gives the protein CAISSLGGNTEAFF. The rearrangement joins TRBV10-3 to TRBJ1-1; maybe TRBD1 (5 bases). V was pared by 8 bases and J by 5 bases, with 18 bases between. Germline CDR1 and CDR2: ENHRY and SYGVKD. The CDR3 extends over 14 amino acids.

This chain uses TRBV5-6 with TRBJ1-1; TRBD1 agrees at 9 bases. The trim removed 4 bases at V and 3 bases at J, leaving 16 bases unmatched. The germline V gene has CDR1 SGHDT and CDR2 YYEEEE. There are 18 residues in the CDR3. CDR3 loop: CASSESWGTGTLYTEAFF. The CDR3 region has the DNA TGTGCCAGCAGCGAATCCTGGGGGACAGGGACCTTGTACACTGAAGCTTTCTTT. The full variable domain, completed using reference TRBV5-6 and TRBJ1-1, is DAGVTQSPTHLIKTRGQQVTLRCSPKSGHDTVSWYQQALGQGPQFIFQYYEEEERQRGNFPDRFSGHQFPNYSSELNVNALLLGDSALYLCASSESWGTGTLYTEAFFGQGTRLTVV.

J is TRBJ1-2 and V is TRBV6-1, with a weak D call TRBD1 (5 bases). Germline V gene data show CDR1 as MNHNS and CDR2 as SASEGT. The CDR3 contains 14 residues. Deletions cut 3 bases from V and 4 bases from J, with 12 bases between. The CDR3 region has the DNA TGTGCCAGCAGTGATCCGGGTAGGGGCTATGGCTACACCTTC. This sequence encodes CASSDPGRGYGYTF.

The J gene is TRBJ2-1, the V gene TRBV6-5; TRBD2 matches 8 bases. V gave up 11 bases and J gave up 7 bases; unmatched junction bases: 13. Germline lookup yields CDR1 MNHEY and CDR2 SVGAGI. The CDR3 sequence is 14 residues long. The CDR3 region has the DNA TGTGCCTCCTTCTTCGGGGGGGCCCAGAATGAGCAGTTCTTC. Translation gives CASFFGGAQNEQFF.

The chain recombines TRBV11-3 with TRBJ2-3; D call uncertain. Germline V gene sequence: CDR1 SGHNT, CDR2 YENEEA. V lost 8 bases, J lost 3 bases, and 12 bases lay in between. This CDR3 comprises 13 residues. CDR3 residues: CASSYSGTDTQYF. The CDR3 nucleotides read TGTGCCAGCTCATACAGTGGGACAGATACGCAGTATTTT.

V and J are TRBV10-2 and TRBJ2-5; TRBD2 matches 11 bases. Germline CDR1 and CDR2: WSHSY and SAAADI. The CDR3 has 15 residues. The junction had 3 bases not matched to a gene; V was cut back by 0 bases and J by 6 bases. CDR3 residues: CASSESASGGQTQYF. In DNA form, the CDR3 reads TGCGCCAGCAGTGAGTCGGCTAGCGGGGGGCAGACCCAGTACTTC.

To note about this clone: The same CDR3 arises from other DNA sequences in this sample as well. This chain links TRBV10-3 with TRBJ2-7; TRBD1 might be the D (6 bases). The CDR3 sequence is 13 residues long. Germline lookup yields CDR1 ENHRY and CDR2 SYGVKD. Trimming left V 2 bases short and J 2 bases short, with 7 bases between. The CDR3 DNA reads TGTGCCATCAGTGAGGGGACAACCTACGAGCAGTACTTC. The encoded protein is CAISEGTTYEQYF.

J is TRBJ2-5 and V is TRBV2; TRBD2 agrees at 7 bases. V was pared by 4 bases and J by 5 bases, with 4 bases of the junction left unmatched. The CDR3 contains 13 residues. Germline CDR1 and CDR2: SNHLY and FYNNEI. CDR3 DNA: TGTGCCAGCAGTGCGGGGGGAGTTGAGACCCAGTACTTC. Translated: CASSAGGVETQYF. Full variable domain (outside the CDR3, taken from reference TRBV2 and TRBJ2-5): EPEVTQTPSHQVTQMGQEVILRCVPISNHLYFYWYRQILGQKVEFLVSFYNNEISEKSEIFDDQFSVERPDGSNFTLKIRSTKLEDSAMYFCASSAGGVETQYFGPGTRLLVL.

A few counts support this clone. This chain links TRBV5-4 with TRBJ2-1; 9 bases map to TRBD2. Germline CDR1 is SGHNT and CDR2 is YYREEE (reference sequence). The trim removed 4 bases at V and 4 bases at J, leaving 9 bases unmatched. The CDR3 contains 16 residues. Here the CDR3 reads CASSTNSGGSYNEQFF. CDR3 DNA: TGTGCCAGCAGCACAAATAGCGGGGGATCGTACAATGAGCAGTTCTTC.

The J gene is TRBJ2-3, the V gene TRBV9, with D possibly being TRBD2 (7 bases). The CDR3 spans 15 residues. CDR1 and CDR2 from the germline V gene are SGDLS and YYNGEE. Trimming pared 7 bases from V and 2 bases from J, leaving 17 bases between. The CDR3 DNA reads TGTGCCAGCGAAAGAGGGGGGGCGGCCACAGATACGCAGTATTTT. It translates to CASERGGAATDTQYF.

The chain recombines TRBV5-1 with TRBJ2-7; tentative D call: TRBD2 (5 bases). CDR3 length: 15 residues. CDR1 is SGHRS and CDR2 is YFSETQ in the germline V gene. The V gene lost 1 base and the J gene lost 1 base, with 12 bases spanning the gap. In nucleotides, the CDR3 is TGCGCCAGCAGCTTGTTGGAGGATCCATCCTACGAGCAGTACTTC. Protein sequence: CASSLLEDPSYEQYF. Combining the CDR3 with reference TRBV5-1 and TRBJ2-7 gives the whole variable domain KAGVTQTPRYLIKTRGQQVTLSCSPISGHRSVSWYQQTPGQGLQFLFEYFSETQRNKGNFPGRFSGRQFSNSRSEMNVSTLELGDSALYLCASSLLEDPSYEQYFGPGTRLTVT.

The chain combines TRBV6-1 with TRBJ1-3; the D is unclear. V was trimmed by 2 bases and J by 8 bases, leaving 13 bases between them. From germline, CDR1 is MNHNS and CDR2 SASEGT. The CDR3 is 14 residues long. This CDR3 is CASSEIWGVDTIYF. In DNA form, the CDR3 reads TGTGCCAGCAGTGAAATTTGGGGAGTTGACACCATATATTTT.

The rearrangement joins TRBV29-1 to TRBJ2-3, with D uncertain. The CDR3 covers 11 residues. The V gene lost 2 bases and the J gene lost 10 bases, with 10 bases spanning the gap. CDR1 SQVTM and CDR2 ANQGSEA come from the germline V gene. The CDR3 DNA follows: TGCAGCGTTGAACTCGGTCGCGCGCAGTATTTT. Translating gives CSVELGRAQYF.

The V call is TRBV7-6, the J call TRBJ2-5; TRBD2 might be the D (5 bases). The V end lost 5 bases, the J end lost 2 bases, and 15 bases lay between the germline ends. The CDR3 extends over 15 amino acids. Germline loops: CDR1 SGHVS, CDR2 FNYEAQ. CDR3 bases: TGTGCCAGCAGCCCCTCCAGTCGGGAACAAGAGACCCAGTACTTC. As protein: CASSPSSREQETQYF.

This chain connects TRBV7-2 to TRBJ1-5; D is perhaps TRBD1 (6 bases). V lost 3 bases and J 5 bases, leaving 11 bases between the germline ends. Germline V gene lookup returns CDR1 SGHTA and CDR2 FQGNSA. The CDR3 loop spans 14 amino acids. The CDR3: CASSFRQAHQPQHF. CDR3 nucleotides: TGTGCCAGCAGCTTTCGACAGGCTCATCAGCCCCAGCATTTT.

The gene calls are TRBV27 and TRBJ2-6, with TRBD1 as a possible D gene (5 bases). This CDR3 contains 16 residues. CDR1 is MNHEY and CDR2 is SMNVEV in the germline V gene (reference sequence). The V and J ends lost 4 bases and 2 bases respectively, with 12 bases between them. The CDR3: CASSSTGETGANVLTF. DNA for the CDR3: TGTGCCAGCAGTTCAACAGGTGAAACTGGGGCCAACGTCCTGACTTTC.

As concerns this clone: One junction end disagrees with the germline gene, perhaps due to a read error. The genes are TRBV7-6 and TRBJ2-5, with 10 bases identical to TRBD2. CDR1 is SGHVS, CDR2 FNYEAQ, per germline. The CDR3 consists of 13 residues. CDR3: CASSLAGRLAGDF. In DNA form, the CDR3 reads TGTGCCAGCAGCTTAGCCGGTCGGCTAGCGGGGGACTTC.

This chain connects TRBV5-5 to TRBJ1-6; D is perhaps TRBD1 (5 bases). Germline values: CDR1 SGHKS, CDR2 YYEKEE (reference sequence). The V gene lost 1 base and the J gene lost 7 bases, with 9 bases spanning the gap. This CDR3 is built from 14 residues. For the CDR3, the DNA is TGTGCCAGCAGCTTGTGGGGCTTGAATTCACCCCTCCACTTT. This encodes CASSLWGLNSPLHF. Using reference TRBV5-5 and TRBJ1-6 for the parts outside the CDR3, the full variable domain is DAGVTQSPTHLIKTRGQQVTLRCSPISGHKSVSWYQQVLGQGPQFIFQYYEKEERGRGNFPDRFSARQFPNYSSELNVNALLLGDSALYLCASSLWGLNSPLHFGNGTRLTVT.

This clone occurred once. The CDR3 protein is CASSLPGLAGYNEQFF. DNA of the CDR3: TGTGCCAGCAGCCTTCCGGGACTAGCGGGGTACAATGAGCAGTTCTTC. The rearrangement links TRBV3-1 (or the pseudogene TRBV3-2) to TRBJ2-1, with 13 bases identical to TRBD2. This CDR3 is built from 16 residues. Germline V gene sequence: CDR1 LGHDT, CDR2 YNNKEL (reference sequence). Unmatched junction bases numbered 4, after V lost 4 bases and J lost 4 bases.

The J gene is TRBJ1-5, the V gene TRBV27; the D gene is possibly TRBD1 (5 bases). V dropped 0 bases and J dropped 3 bases, with 15 bases sitting between them. This CDR3 comprises 17 residues. CDR1 MNHEY and CDR2 SMNVEV come from the germline V gene (reference sequence). The chain's CDR3 is CASSLSWSGWANQPQHF. The CDR3 DNA is TGTGCCAGCAGTTTATCGTGGTCAGGGTGGGCCAATCAGCCCCAGCATTTT.

The genes are TRBV7-3 and TRBJ1-2; D remains ambiguous. Trimming stripped 1 base from V and 2 bases from J, with 8 bases between. This CDR3 contains 14 residues. CDR1 is SGHTA, CDR2 FQGTGA, per germline. CDR3 amino acids: CASSLKQANYGYTF. The CDR3 bases are TGTGCCAGCAGCTTAAAGCAGGCAAACTATGGCTACACCTTC.